This T cell receptor beta chain was retrieved from a study of siplizumab effects on memory and regulatory T cells. General observations from the study: Naive T cells seemed more diverse than memory cells; they also seemed major alloresponse contributors. A small minority of alloreactive clones were mapped to unstimulated subsets. Among mappable alloreactive CD4+ clones, the Treg-derived fraction averaged approximately 75% with siplizumab versus around 26% in controls.

Profiled with immunoSEQ multiplex PCR; TCRdb holds only in-frame clones, not every one. The sample gives roughly 100,000 clones, 85% to 95% of which show up once; approximately 0.58% is in the top ten. Notes on this clone: The antigen remains unidentified.

CDR1 is SGHRS and CDR2 is YFSETQ in the germline V gene. The CDR3 has 13 amino acids. V dropped 4 bases and J dropped 1 base, with 8 bases sitting between them. The sequenced material came from Tregs sorted from blood. The TCR sequence derives from a human donor in good health. This chain uses TRBV5-1 with TRBJ1-1; D unclear. The DNA for the CDR3 is TGCGCCAGCAGCCCACTCCCGAACACTGAAGCTTTCTTT. Amino acids: CASSPLPNTEAFF. The entire variable domain, with the rest obtained from reference TRBV5-1 and TRBJ1-1, is as follows: KAGVTQTPRYLIKTRGQQVTLSCSPISGHRSVSWYQQTPGQGLQFLFEYFSETQRNKGNFPGRFSGRQFSNSRSEMNVSTLELGDSALYLCASSPLPNTEAFFGQGTRLTVV.